The clone carrying this T cell receptor beta chain was observed a single time. This sample was included in a study of blood T cell repertoires in COVID-19. Profiling relied on immunoSEQ multiplex PCR, and the TCRdb table lists in-frame clones only, not all of them. This table has 260,000 or so clones, approximately 88% appearing once. The ends lost 2 bases at V and 5 bases at J; junction bases unmatched: 6. CDR1 and CDR2 (germline): KGHDR, SFDVKD. The length of the CDR3 is 15 residues. The TCR sequence derives from a woman aged 35 to 49 with acute COVID-19. Sequencing used PBMCs or T cells enriched from blood (not recorded which). The genes are TRBV24-1 and TRBJ2-7, with 9 bases fitting TRBD1. The CDR3 loop is CATSDSGQGKHEQYF. As DNA, the CDR3 is TGTGCCACCAGTGATTCGGGACAGGGTAAACACGAGCAGTACTTC.